This T cell receptor beta chain emerged from a study of blood T cells in healthy people across ages. Study-level findings and limits: Since the PBMCs were unsorted, naive and antigen-experienced cells could not be conclusively compared. Percentage of naive T cells showed a strong correlation with TCR beta diversity.

Germline V CDR1 and CDR2: MNHEY, SVGAGI. The CDR3 is made up of 14 amino acids. The V end was cut by 10 bases, the J end by 2 bases, with 16 bases between. Peripheral blood was drawn, approximately 9.5 milliliters per donor. The authors extracted at least 6 micrograms of total RNA per sample. Primed by a sample-barcoded 5' primer and a J-beta primer mix, a second PCR proceeded for 7 to 11 cycles. TCRdb re-derived calls from the 5' RACE reads in MiXCR, one entry per CDR3 protein. This table holds 800,000 to 900,000 distinct CDR3 sequences, 60% to 80% found once. Concerning this clonotype itself: Its antigen is unidentified.

The sample comprised blood. The rearrangement links TRBV6-5 to TRBJ2-3; D gene ambiguous. The clonotype originates from a young man in good health. CDR3 sequence reads: CATALLTLTDTQYF. For the CDR3, the DNA is TGTGCCACCGCACTTCTGACCCTCACAGATACGCAGTATTTT.